What follows describes a single TCR beta chain. The specificity of this receptor is unknown. No per-base quality is available; no much larger clone lies one base away. The collaborating institutions used their own protocols to collect whole blood in K2EDTA tubes. Collaborator samples were shipped for TCRbeta analysis as frozen whole blood, isolated PBMCs, or DNA extracted from either sample type. The germline V gene yields SGDLS for CDR1 and YYNGEE for CDR2. The CDR3, from cysteine to phenylalanine, totals 16 residues. Of all the DNA, just the CDR3 is kept, 48 bases in frame from base 1. The V end loses 4 bases and the J end loses 2 bases, and a stretch of 16 bases separates them. TCRbeta CDR3 regions were amplified from genomic DNA by means of the immunoSEQ Assay, a bias-controlled multiplex PCR. Per the source publication's procedure: The number of nucleated cells in each sample was estimated from the amplification of reference gene primers within the assay. To quantify the absolute abundance of each unique TCRbeta CDR3 rearrangement, sequence reads were collapsed and filtered. Productive Simpson clonality was computed per sample as the square root of Simpson's diversity index over productive rearrangements. In its TCRdb copy, this immuneACCESS table keeps in-frame sequences only and misses some clones. Where compared with another copy, unresolved V genes explain less than half of these, and the others have no known cause. V and J calls and clone size are copied from that table; D and trimming were computed from the DNA. The sample table holds 250,000 or so clones, of which almost 85% were seen once. The ten largest account for 4% of the sample.

This specimen belongs to a study of blood T cell repertoires in COVID-19 (dated by TCRdb to 2018 to 2020). Notes on the research overall: Samples covering the acute and convalescent phases of COVID-19 were provided by collaborators in the United States, Italy and Spain. Samples came from the ongoing ImmuneRACE study (first 160 participants) plus 1,254 subjects from 6 global collaborators. Nearly every sample came with metadata listing a de-identified subject ID, COVID-19 status, age in years and sex. Where HLA class I and class II types were available, the types were taken from metadata supplied by the sample provider, not from assay-based typing. The material from the prospective study consisted of cDNA or gDNA derived from T cells, B-cell-depleted T cells, or PBMCs. Subjects who had been exposed to COVID-19, were actively infected with it, or had recovered from it provided the deeply sampled blood TCRbeta repertoires that made up the dataset. The repertoires were made available in a free public database intended to serve as a resource for research on the immune response to SARS-CoV-2. What the research found in general, with its limitations: How much clinical and demographic metadata was included differed by source and by participant, and the metadata was provided uncurated.

The sequence joins TRBV9 to TRBJ2-1, with a tentative D gene TRBD2 over 6 matching bases. This TCR was sampled from a man aged 45 to 65 with acute or convalescent COVID-19. The sample consisted of peripheral blood. The CDR3: CASSPKGGRAYNEQFF. The nucleotide sequence is TGTGCCAGCAGCCCCAAGGGAGGCAGGGCCTACAATGAGCAGTTCTTC.